A selection of T cell receptor beta chains follows, all from one sample in a study of T cells after yellow fever vaccination. MiXCR was run by TCRdb on the 5' RACE reads, yielding one entry per CDR3 protein. The data contain fewer than 400,000 distinct CDR3 sequences, about 6.2% of them singletons. This specimen was PBMCs, taken 5 days after the yellow fever booster vaccination. Receptors originate from a man between 25 and 39 years old who received the YFV17D yellow fever vaccine. CDR3s include the opening cysteine and the closing phenylalanine or tryptophan. Each record gives: clone size, J gene, V gene, D gene, CDR3 length, CDR3 protein, CDR3 DNA. D genes are given only for firm matches. Part of the rows lack a size; the others show once, few, many or a class for expanded clones.

>few|TRBJ2-7|TRBV7-2|TRBD1|15
CASSKRTGGGYEQYF
TGTGCCAGCAGCAAAAGGACAGGGGGAGGCTACGAGCAGTACTTC
>.|TRBJ2-5|TRBV5-1|.|14
CANSFTRGQETQYF
TGCGCCAACAGCTTCACCAGGGGCCAAGAGACCCAGTACTTC
>.|TRBJ2-1|TRBV12-3/TRBV12-4|TRBD2|15
CASSPRLADYNEQFF
TGTGCCAGCAGTCCTCGACTAGCAGATTACAATGAGCAGTTCTTC
>few|TRBJ2-1|TRBV5-1|TRBD2|16
CASSWMTSGSYNEQFF
TGCGCCAGCAGCTGGATGACTAGCGGGAGTTACAATGAGCAGTTCTTC
>many|TRBJ1-2|TRBV2|.|13
CARSRLVGYGYTF
TGTGCCAGGTCACGTCTGGTCGGGTATGGCTACACCTTC
>few|TRBJ2-5|TRBV2|TRBD2|14
CASRVAGGPETQYF
TGTGCCAGCAGGGTAGCGGGAGGGCCGGAGACCCAGTACTTC
>few|TRBJ1-4|TRBV7-9|.|15
CASSLSDGANEKLFF
TGTGCCAGCAGCCTGTCCGACGGGGCTAATGAAAAACTGTTTTTT
>many|TRBJ2-3|TRBV7-6|.|17
CASSQLPSSSGTDTQYF
TGTGCCAGCAGCCAACTTCCCTCTAGCAGCGGGACAGATACGCAGTATTTT
>few|TRBJ1-6|TRBV5-5|TRBD1|13
CASSWGDSSPLHF
TGTGCCAGCAGCTGGGGGGACAGCTCACCCCTCCACTTT
>.|TRBJ2-1|TRBV5-1|TRBD2|18
CASSLGLAGLSSYNEQSF
TGCGCCAGCAGCTTGGGTTTAGCGGGACTTAGCTCCTACAATGAGCAGTCCTTC
>.|TRBJ2-3|TRBV6-2/TRBV6-3|.|14
CASSYDFLGRTQYF
TGTGCCAGCAGTTACGACTTCCTAGGGCGTACGCAGTATTTT
>.|TRBJ2-7|TRBV20-1|.|12
CSAQLTGYEQYF
TGCAGTGCTCAGCTGACAGGCTACGAGCAGTACTTC
>many|TRBJ2-1|TRBV5-1|TRBD2|15
CASSLLGLAGDEQFF
TGCGCCAGCAGCCTCTTGGGGCTAGCGGGAGATGAGCAGTTCTTC
>many|TRBJ2-7|TRBV12-3/TRBV12-4|.|13
CASSFQASYEQYF
TGTGCCAGCAGTTTCCAGGCATCCTACGAGCAGTACTTC
>few|TRBJ2-1|TRBV15|.|18
CATSSSKTEPSSYNEQFF
TGTGCCACCAGCAGCAGTAAGACTGAGCCCAGCTCCTACAATGAGCAGTTCTTC
>few|TRBJ2-2|TRBV18|TRBD2|18
CASSPLGRAGASTGELFF
TGTGCCAGCTCACCCCTAGGCCGAGCGGGAGCATCCACCGGGGAGCTGTTTTTT
>many|TRBJ2-5|TRBV5-1|TRBD2|16
CASSPRGSGVQETQYF
TGCGCCAGCAGCCCCCGGGGTAGCGGGGTCCAAGAGACCCAGTACTTC
>few|TRBJ2-7|TRBV7-2|TRBD2|15
CASSPIAGPSYEQYF
TGTGCCAGCAGCCCGATAGCGGGACCATCCTACGAGCAGTACTTC
>.|TRBJ2-3|TRBV20-1|.|12
CSARIRRDTQYF
TGCAGTGCTAGAATTCGCAGGGATACGCAGTATTTT
>.|TRBJ2-2|TRBV20-1|.|12
CSARTDTGELFF
TGCAGTGCCAGGACAGACACCGGGGAGCTGTTTTTT
>many|TRBJ2-3|TRBV28|TRBD1|14
CASSQGQGTDTQYF
TGTGCCAGCAGTCAGGGACAGGGGACAGATACGCAGTATTTT
>many|TRBJ2-3|TRBV7-3|.|16
CASSRPSSGFTDTQYF
TGTGCCAGCAGCCGCCCTAGCAGTGGATTCACAGATACGCAGTATTTT
>many|TRBJ2-3|TRBV5-1|.|16
CASSLGGREGVDTQYF
TGCGCCAGCAGCCTAGGCGGCAGGGAAGGAGTGGATACGCAGTATTTT
>many|TRBJ2-2|TRBV29-1|.|11
CSVSGAGELFF
TGCAGCGTGTCAGGGGCCGGGGAGCTGTTTTTT
>few|TRBJ2-1|TRBV10-3|.|17
CAISESRARSHYNEQFF
TGTGCCATCAGTGAGTCCAGGGCCCGATCACATTACAATGAGCAGTTCTTC
>.|TRBJ2-6|TRBV5-1|TRBD1|18
CASSEPRDRGPGANVLTF
TGCGCCAGCAGCGAACCCCGGGACAGGGGGCCAGGGGCCAACGTCCTGACTTTC
>.|TRBJ1-2|TRBV7-9|.|13
CASSLIDRGGYTF
TGTGCCAGCAGCTTAATAGACAGAGGAGGCTACACCTTC
>many|TRBJ2-1|TRBV7-2|.|11
CASSLPNEQFF
TGTGCCAGCAGCTTGCCCAATGAGCAGTTCTTC
>many|TRBJ2-3|TRBV10-1|.|17
CASSDPRGPTSTDTQYF
TGCGCCAGCAGTGACCCGAGGGGACCTACTAGCACAGATACGCAGTATTTT
>few|TRBJ2-7|TRBV29-1|TRBD2|14
CSVGGTSGSYEQYF
TGCAGCGTTGGAGGGACTAGCGGGAGTTACGAGCAGTACTTC
>.|TRBJ2-5|TRBV20-1|TRBD1|12
CSARSEQGTDNF
TGCAGTGCTAGATCGGAACAGGGGACCGATAACTTC
>.|TRBJ2-2|TRBV19|.|15
CATFPRGAVAGELFF
TGTGCCACCTTCCCCCGGGGGGCCGTGGCCGGGGAGCTGTTTTTT
>.|TRBJ2-7|TRBV10-3|.|13
CAISGSGSYEQYF
TGTGCCATCAGTGGCTCTGGCTCCTACGAGCAGTACTTC
>many|TRBJ1-2|TRBV28|.|14
CASSLAHHGRGYTF
TGTGCCAGCAGTTTGGCCCACCATGGAAGGGGCTACACCTTC
>.|TRBJ2-7|TRBV12-3/TRBV12-4|.|12
CASSSGPTEQYF
TGTGCCAGCAGCTCTGGACCTACCGAGCAGTACTTC
>few|TRBJ2-7|TRBV5-6|TRBD2|13
CASSLPSGYEQYF
TGTGCCAGCAGCTTGCCTAGCGGCTACGAGCAGTACTTC
>many|TRBJ1-6|TRBV15|.|13
CATSQRYQAPLHF
TGTGCCACCTCCCAACGATATCAGGCACCCCTCCACTTT
>many|TRBJ2-3|TRBV29-1|.|14
CSVGVQESTDTQYF
TGCAGCGTTGGGGTCCAGGAAAGCACAGATACGCAGTATTTT
>few|TRBJ2-1|TRBV12-3/TRBV12-4|TRBD2|15
CASRPGTSGSGEQFF
TGTGCCAGCAGGCCCGGGACTAGCGGGAGCGGTGAGCAGTTCTTC
>few|TRBJ2-5|TRBV3-1|.|17
CASSHKEGVIGQETQYF
TGTGCCAGCAGCCACAAGGAGGGGGTAATAGGCCAAGAGACCCAGTACTTC
>many|TRBJ2-1|TRBV7-6|.|13
CASSLEGHNEQFF
TGTGCCAGCAGCTTAGAGGGGCACAATGAGCAGTTCTTC
>.|TRBJ2-7|TRBV25-1|.|14
CASSETGVPYEQYF
TGTGCCAGCAGTGAAACAGGCGTTCCCTACGAGCAGTACTTC
>few|TRBJ2-1|TRBV6-2/TRBV6-3|TRBD2|15
CASSYPAGGYNEQFF
TGTGCCAGCAGTTACCCAGCGGGAGGGTACAATGAGCAGTTCTTC
>.|TRBJ2-1|TRBV20-1|TRBD2|15
CSAPTGGRVYNEQFF
TGCAGTGCCCCTACCGGGGGGAGGGTCTACAATGAGCAGTTCTTC
>.|TRBJ2-2|TRBV10-3|.|15
CAISPSGSNTGELFF
TGTGCCATCAGTCCAAGCGGGTCGAACACCGGGGAGCTGTTTTTT
>few|TRBJ1-6|TRBV20-1|.|14
CSARSGGHNSPLHF
TGCAGTGCTAGAAGCGGCGGGCATAATTCACCCCTCCACTTT
>.|TRBJ2-3|TRBV11-3|.|15
CASSLSTVNGDTQYF
TGTGCCAGCAGCTTATCAACTGTAAATGGGGATACGCAGTATTTT
>few|TRBJ2-2|TRBV5-1|.|14
CASGLGGNTGELFF
TGCGCCAGCGGGTTGGGGGGCAACACCGGGGAGCTGTTTTTT
>many|TRBJ2-7|TRBV7-2|TRBD2|12
CASSTSPGLATF
TGTGCCAGCAGCACCTCTCCGGGACTAGCGACATTC